This note documents a single TCR beta chain sequence. This CDR3 comprises 16 residues. Germline CDR1 is SGHKS and CDR2 is YYEKEE (reference sequence). Trimming at V came to 4 bases and at J to 5 bases, leaving 9 bases not matched to a gene. In the original workflow: Using reference gene primer amplification, nucleated cell counts were estimated. Some clones are missing from TCRdb's copy, which holds only in-frame ones; the method was immunoSEQ multiplex PCR. V, J and clone size derive from that table, while D and trimming were established from the DNA sequence. The table lists under 200,000 clones, roughly 80% of them singletons. This sample was taken from a study of blood T cell repertoires in COVID-19.

This TCR was recovered from a woman aged 45-60 years who had recovered from COVID-19. The V gene is TRBV5-5, the J gene TRBJ1-3, with 10 bases fitting TRBD1. The sample consisted of PBMCs or T cells enriched from blood (not recorded which). The CDR3 protein is CASSPQGTGDRNTIYF. The CDR3 DNA reads as TGTGCCAGCAGCCCCCAAGGGACAGGGGATCGAAACACCATATATTTT. The complete variable domain, with remaining parts taken from reference TRBV5-5 and TRBJ1-3, reads DAGVTQSPTHLIKTRGQQVTLRCSPISGHKSVSWYQQVLGQGPQFIFQYYEKEERGRGNFPDRFSARQFPNYSSELNVNALLLGDSALYLCASSPQGTGDRNTIYFGEGSWLTVV.